The 9 T cell receptor beta chains below come from one sample, sequenced in a study of blood T cell repertoires in COVID-19 (dated by TCRdb to the early 2020s). The library relied on the immunoSEQ multiplex PCR assay. Drawn from immuneACCESS, this table holds only the in-frame rearrangements with V and J called that TCRdb kept. Clones are partly lost; checked studies trace under half to an unresolved V gene and leave the rest unexplained. This sample lists roughly 400,000 clones; 85% to 90% were detected once. Together, the top ten hold 1.1% of the sample. Material for sequencing was PBMCs or T cells enriched from blood (not recorded which). The receptor source for this set is a man between 25 and 39 years old who had recovered from COVID-19.

The chain recombines TRBV9 with TRBJ2-5; tentative D call: TRBD1 (6 bases). The CDR3 spans 15 residues. V shed 0 bases and J shed 5 bases, with 14 bases lying between them. The V gene's germline CDR1 is SGDLS and CDR2 YYNGEE. The CDR3 DNA follows: TGTGCCAGCAGCGTAGGCAGGCAGGGGACGGAGACCCAGTACTTC. Encoded protein: CASSVGRQGTETQYF.

The genes are TRBV4-1 and TRBJ1-2, with D perhaps matching TRBD1 (6 bases). V shed 4 bases and J shed 5 bases, with 14 bases lying between them. In germline, CDR1 is MGHRA, CDR2 YSYEKL. The CDR3 runs 14 residues. This chain's CDR3 is CASSLELRGYGYTF. CDR3 nucleotides: TGCGCCAGCAGCCTCGAATTGAGGGGGTATGGCTACACCTTC.

The CDR3 coding sequence is TGCGCCAGCAGCCTGGGACAGGGGGTGGTAGCTTTCTTT. This translates into CASSLGQGVVAFF. The genes are TRBV4-1 and TRBJ1-1; 11 nucleotides align to TRBD1. Germline V CDR1 and CDR2: MGHRA, YSYEKL. J was trimmed by 10 bases and V by 4 bases; bases with no gene match: 5. The CDR3 is made up of 13 amino acids.

This clone was observed a single time. The DNA of the CDR3 is TGTGCCAGTAGTATGGCAGTTAGCGGGACTGAAGCTTTCTTT. Amino acids: CASSMAVSGTEAFF. This sequence joins TRBV19 and TRBJ1-1; D is undetermined. The CDR3 runs 14 residues. Germline loops: CDR1 LNHDA, CDR2 SQIVND (reference sequence). Trimming left V 3 bases short and J 5 bases short, with 13 bases between.

This chain connects TRBV27 to TRBJ2-3; TRBD2 matches at 9 bases. V shed 6 bases and J 2 bases; nucleotides not matched to a gene: 15. This CDR3 is built from 18 residues. Germline CDR1 reads MNHEY; CDR2 reads SMNVEV (reference sequence). DNA of the CDR3: TGTGCCAGCAGAAGACGTCCGGGACTAGCAGCGATCACAGATACGCAGTATTTT. Translating gives CASRRRPGLAAITDTQYF.

Concerning this clone: Additional DNA sequences in this sample encode the identical CDR3. The rearrangement uses TRBV5-6 and TRBJ1-4, with D perhaps TRBD1 (5 bases). From germline, CDR1 is SGHDT and CDR2 YYEEEE. The CDR3 is 14 amino acids. Between the trimmed V and J ends, which lost 3 bases and 7 bases, there was a span of 13 bases. The CDR3 here is CASSSGTGGEKLFF. The DNA of the CDR3 is TGTGCCAGCAGCTCTGGGACTGGGGGTGAAAAACTGTTTTTT.

The V call is TRBV4-1, the J call TRBJ2-7; maybe TRBD2 (6 bases). V dropped 1 base and J dropped 12 bases, with 13 bases sitting between them. Germline V gene lookup returns CDR1 MGHRA and CDR2 YSYEKL. This CDR3 comprises 12 residues. CDR3 residues: CASSQAGVLLYF. The CDR3 bases are TGCGCCAGCAGCCAAGCGGGGGTCCTGTTGTACTTC.

The genes are TRBV27 and TRBJ2-7, with 10 bases fitting TRBD2. This CDR3 has 15 amino acids. Germline loops: CDR1 MNHEY, CDR2 SMNVEV (reference sequence). The trim removed 6 bases at V and 4 bases at J, leaving 9 bases unmatched. CDR3 residues: CASSLLAGATYEQYF. The CDR3 bases are TGTGCCAGCAGCCTGCTAGCGGGAGCTACATACGAGCAGTACTTC.

The rearrangement joins TRBV7-8 to TRBJ2-7, with D tentatively TRBD2 (6 bases). The germline V gene encodes CDR1 SGHVS and CDR2 FQNEAQ. Trimming cost V 1 base and J 6 bases, with 13 bases left between them. The CDR3 runs to 14 residues. CDR3 coding DNA: TGTGCCAGCAGCTTAGGGAGGGGTCCTGGCGAGCAGTACTTC. Protein: CASSLGRGPGEQYF. Full variable domain (outside the CDR3, taken from reference TRBV7-8 and TRBJ2-7): GAGVSQSPRYKVAKRGQDVALRCDPISGHVSLFWYQQALGQGPEFLTYFQNEAQLDKSGLPSDRFFAERPEGSVSTLKIQRTQQEDSAVYLCASSLGRGPGEQYFGPGTRLTVT.